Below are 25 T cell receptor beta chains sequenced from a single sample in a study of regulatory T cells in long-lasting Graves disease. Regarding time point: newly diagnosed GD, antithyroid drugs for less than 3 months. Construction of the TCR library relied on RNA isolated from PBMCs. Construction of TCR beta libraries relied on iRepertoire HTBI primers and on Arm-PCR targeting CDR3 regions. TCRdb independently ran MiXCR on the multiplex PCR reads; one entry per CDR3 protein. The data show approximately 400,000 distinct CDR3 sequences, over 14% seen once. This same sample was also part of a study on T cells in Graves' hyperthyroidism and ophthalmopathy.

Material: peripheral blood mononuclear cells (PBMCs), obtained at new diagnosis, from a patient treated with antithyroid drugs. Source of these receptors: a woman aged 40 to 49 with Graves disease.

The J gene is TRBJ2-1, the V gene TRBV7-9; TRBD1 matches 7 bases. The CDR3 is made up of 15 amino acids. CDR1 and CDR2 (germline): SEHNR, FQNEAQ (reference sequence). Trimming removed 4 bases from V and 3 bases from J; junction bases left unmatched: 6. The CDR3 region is CASSSRDSLYNEQFF. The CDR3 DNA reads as TGTGCCAGCAGCTCCCGGGACAGCCTCTACAATGAGCAGTTCTTC.

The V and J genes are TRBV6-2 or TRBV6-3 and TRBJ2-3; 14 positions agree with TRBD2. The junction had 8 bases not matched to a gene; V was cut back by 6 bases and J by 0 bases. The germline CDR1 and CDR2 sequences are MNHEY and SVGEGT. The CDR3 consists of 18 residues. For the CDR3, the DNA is TGTGCCAGCAGCCGAGGGACTAGCGGGAGATTCAGCACAGATACGCAGTATTTT. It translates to CASSRGTSGRFSTDTQYF.

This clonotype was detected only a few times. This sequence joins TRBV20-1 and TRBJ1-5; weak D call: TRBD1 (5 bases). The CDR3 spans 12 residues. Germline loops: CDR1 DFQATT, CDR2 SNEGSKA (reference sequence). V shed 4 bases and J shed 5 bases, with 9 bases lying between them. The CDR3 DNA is TGCAGTGCTACCGGGGGGGATCAGCCCCAGCATTTT. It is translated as CSATGGDQPQHF.

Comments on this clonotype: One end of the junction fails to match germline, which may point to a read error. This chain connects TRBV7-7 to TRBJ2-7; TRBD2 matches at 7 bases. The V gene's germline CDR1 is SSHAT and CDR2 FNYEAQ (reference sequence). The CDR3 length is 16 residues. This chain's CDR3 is CASSPVAPNTGGEQYF. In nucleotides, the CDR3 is TGTGCTAGCAGCCCAGTGGCCCCCAACACGGGAGGAGAGCAGTACTTC.

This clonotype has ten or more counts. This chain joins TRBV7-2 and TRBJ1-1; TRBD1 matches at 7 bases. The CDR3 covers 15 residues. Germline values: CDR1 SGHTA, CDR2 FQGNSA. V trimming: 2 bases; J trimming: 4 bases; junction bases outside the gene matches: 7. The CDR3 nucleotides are TGTGCCAGCAGCTTAAATCAAGGGGGCGGCACTGAAGCTTTCTTT. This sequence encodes CASSLNQGGGTEAFF.

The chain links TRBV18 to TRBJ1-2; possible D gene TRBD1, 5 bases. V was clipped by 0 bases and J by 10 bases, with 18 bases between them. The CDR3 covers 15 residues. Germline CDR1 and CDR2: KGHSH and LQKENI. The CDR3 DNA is TGTGCCAGCTCACCACCGGCGGAGTTCAGGGCCGACTACACCTTC. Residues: CASSPPAEFRADYTF.

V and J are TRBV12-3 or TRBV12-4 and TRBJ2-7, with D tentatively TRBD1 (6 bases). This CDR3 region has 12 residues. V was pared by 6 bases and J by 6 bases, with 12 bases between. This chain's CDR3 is CASSLGQFEQYF. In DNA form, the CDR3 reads TGTGCCAGCAGCCTCGGACAGTTCGAGCAGTACTTC.

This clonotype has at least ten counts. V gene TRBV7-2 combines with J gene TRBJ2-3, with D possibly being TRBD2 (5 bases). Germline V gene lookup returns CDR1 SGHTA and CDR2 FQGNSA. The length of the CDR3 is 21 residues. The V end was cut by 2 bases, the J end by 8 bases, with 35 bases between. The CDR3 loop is CASSLTLDLADTSLNGGTQYF. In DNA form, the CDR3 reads TGTGCCAGCAGCTTAACCCTCGACCTAGCAGACACTTCCCTAAACGGTGGTACGCAGTATTTT.

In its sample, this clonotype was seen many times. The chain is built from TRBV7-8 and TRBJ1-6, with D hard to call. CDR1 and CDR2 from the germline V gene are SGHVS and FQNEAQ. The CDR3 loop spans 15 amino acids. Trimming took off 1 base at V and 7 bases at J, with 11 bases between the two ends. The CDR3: CASSLDGGQNSPLHF. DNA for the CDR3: TGTGCCAGCAGCTTAGATGGAGGTCAAAATTCACCCCTCCACTTT. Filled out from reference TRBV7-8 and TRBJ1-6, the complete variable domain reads GAGVSQSPRYKVAKRGQDVALRCDPISGHVSLFWYQQALGQGPEFLTYFQNEAQLDKSGLPSDRFFAERPEGSVSTLKIQRTQQEDSAVYLCASSLDGGQNSPLHFGNGTRLTVT.

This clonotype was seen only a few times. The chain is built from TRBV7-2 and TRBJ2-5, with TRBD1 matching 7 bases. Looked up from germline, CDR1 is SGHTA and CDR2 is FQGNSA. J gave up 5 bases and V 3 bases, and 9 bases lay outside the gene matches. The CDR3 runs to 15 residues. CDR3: CASSFAGTEGETQYF. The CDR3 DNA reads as TGTGCCAGCAGCTTCGCCGGGACAGAGGGCGAGACCCAGTACTTC.

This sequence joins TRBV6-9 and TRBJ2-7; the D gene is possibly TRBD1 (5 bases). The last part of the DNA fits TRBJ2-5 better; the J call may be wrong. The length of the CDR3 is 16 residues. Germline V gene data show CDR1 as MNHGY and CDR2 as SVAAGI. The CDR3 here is CASSYPTVVFQETQYF. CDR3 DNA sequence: TGTGCCAGCAGTTACCCGACAGTGGTATTCCAAGAGACCCAGTACTTC.

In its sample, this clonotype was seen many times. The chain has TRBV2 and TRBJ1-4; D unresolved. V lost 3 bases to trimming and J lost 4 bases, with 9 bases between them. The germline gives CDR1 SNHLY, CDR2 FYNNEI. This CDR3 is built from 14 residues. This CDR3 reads CASSDMGHNEKLFF. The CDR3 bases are TGTGCCAGCAGTGATATGGGTCATAATGAAAAACTGTTTTTT. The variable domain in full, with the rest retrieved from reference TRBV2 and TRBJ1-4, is EPEVTQTPSHQVTQMGQEVILRCVPISNHLYFYWYRQILGQKVEFLVSFYNNEISEKSEIFDDQFSVERPDGSNFTLKIRSTKLEDSAMYFCASSDMGHNEKLFFGSGTQLSVL.

This chain's CDR3 is CSASRTAFETQYF. The CDR3 nucleotides are TGCAGTGCTAGCAGGACAGCTTTCGAGACCCAGTACTTC. The rearrangement uses TRBV20-1 and TRBJ2-5; possibly TRBD1 for D (6 bases). The CDR3 runs 13 residues. The germline V gene encodes CDR1 DFQATT and CDR2 SNEGSKA (reference sequence). The V and J ends lost 3 bases and 5 bases respectively, with 13 bases between them.

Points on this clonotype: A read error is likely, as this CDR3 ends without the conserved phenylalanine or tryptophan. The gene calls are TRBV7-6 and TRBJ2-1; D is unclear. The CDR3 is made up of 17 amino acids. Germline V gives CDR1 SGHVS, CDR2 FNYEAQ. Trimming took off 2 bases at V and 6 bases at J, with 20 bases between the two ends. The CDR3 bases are TGTGCCAGCAGCTTAAGGTCGAAAGGGCCCAGCCCCAATGAGCAGTTCTTG. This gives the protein CASSLRSKGPSPNEQFL.

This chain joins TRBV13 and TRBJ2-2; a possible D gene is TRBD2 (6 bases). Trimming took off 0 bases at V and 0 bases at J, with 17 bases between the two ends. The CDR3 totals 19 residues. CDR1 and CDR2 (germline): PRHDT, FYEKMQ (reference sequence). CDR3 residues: CASSLGGTPVYSNTGELFF. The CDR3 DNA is TGTGCCAGCAGCTTAGGAGGGACTCCTGTTTACTCGAACACCGGGGAGCTGTTTTTT. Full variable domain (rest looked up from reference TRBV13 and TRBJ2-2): AAGVIQSPRHLIKEKRETATLKCYPIPRHDTVYWYQQGPGQDPQFLISFYEKMQSDKGSIPDRFSAQQFSDYHSELNMSSLELGDSALYFCASSLGGTPVYSNTGELFFGEGSRLTVL.

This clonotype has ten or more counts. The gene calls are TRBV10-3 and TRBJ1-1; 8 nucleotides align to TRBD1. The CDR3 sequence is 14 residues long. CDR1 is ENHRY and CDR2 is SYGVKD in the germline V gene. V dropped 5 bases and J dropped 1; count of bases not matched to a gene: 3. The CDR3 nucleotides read TGTGCCATCAGTCCAGGACAGGGGAACACTGAAGCTTTCTTT. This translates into CAISPGQGNTEAFF.

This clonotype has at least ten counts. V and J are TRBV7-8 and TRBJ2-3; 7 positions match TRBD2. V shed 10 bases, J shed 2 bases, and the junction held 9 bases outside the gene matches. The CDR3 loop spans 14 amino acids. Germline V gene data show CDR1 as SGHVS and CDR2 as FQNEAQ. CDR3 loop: CATQGGVHTDTQYF. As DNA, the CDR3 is TGTGCCACTCAGGGAGGGGTCCACACAGATACGCAGTATTTT.

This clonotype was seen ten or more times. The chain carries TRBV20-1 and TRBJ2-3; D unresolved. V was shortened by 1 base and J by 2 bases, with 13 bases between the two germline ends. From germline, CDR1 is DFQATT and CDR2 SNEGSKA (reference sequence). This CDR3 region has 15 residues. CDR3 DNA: TGCAGTGCTAGAGTGGGCCTGAGATTCACAGATACGCAGTATTTT. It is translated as CSARVGLRFTDTQYF.

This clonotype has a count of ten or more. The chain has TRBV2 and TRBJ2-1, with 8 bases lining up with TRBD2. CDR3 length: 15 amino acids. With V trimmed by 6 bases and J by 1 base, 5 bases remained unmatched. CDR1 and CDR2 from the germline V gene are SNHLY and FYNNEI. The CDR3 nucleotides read TGTGCCAGCAGAAAGGGACTAGGTTCCTACAATGAGCAGTTCTTC. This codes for CASRKGLGSYNEQFF.

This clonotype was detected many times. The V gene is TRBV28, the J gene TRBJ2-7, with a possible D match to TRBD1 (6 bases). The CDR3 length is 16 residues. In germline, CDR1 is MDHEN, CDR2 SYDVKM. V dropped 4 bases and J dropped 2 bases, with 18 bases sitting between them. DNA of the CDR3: TGTGCCAGCAGTTCCCCAAACAGGGAACCACCCTACGAGCAGTACTTC. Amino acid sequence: CASSSPNREPPYEQYF.

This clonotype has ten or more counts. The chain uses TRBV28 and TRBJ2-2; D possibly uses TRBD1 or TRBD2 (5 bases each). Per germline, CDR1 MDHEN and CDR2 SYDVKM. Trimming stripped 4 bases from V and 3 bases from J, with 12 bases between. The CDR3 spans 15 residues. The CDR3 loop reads CASSSPGLHTGELFF. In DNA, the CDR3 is TGTGCCAGCAGTTCCCCGGGGCTTCACACCGGGGAGCTGTTTTTT.

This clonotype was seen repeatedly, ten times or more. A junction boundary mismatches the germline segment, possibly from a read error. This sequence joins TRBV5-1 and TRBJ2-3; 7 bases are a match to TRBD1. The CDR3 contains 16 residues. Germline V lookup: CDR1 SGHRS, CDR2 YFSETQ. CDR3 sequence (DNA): TGTGCCAGCAGCCTAGGGGGCGGGTTTGGAACAGATACGCAGTATTTT. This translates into CASSLGGGFGTDTQYF.

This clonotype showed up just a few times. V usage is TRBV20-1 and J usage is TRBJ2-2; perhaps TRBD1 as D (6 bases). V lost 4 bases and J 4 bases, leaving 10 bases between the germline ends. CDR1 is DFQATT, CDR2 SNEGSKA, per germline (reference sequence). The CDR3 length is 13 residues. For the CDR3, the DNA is TGCAGTGCTACGCCAGGGGTCACCGGGGAGCTGTTTTTT. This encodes CSATPGVTGELFF.

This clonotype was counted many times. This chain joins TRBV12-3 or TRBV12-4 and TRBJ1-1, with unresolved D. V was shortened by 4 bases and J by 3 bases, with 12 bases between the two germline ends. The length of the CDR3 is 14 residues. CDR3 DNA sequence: TGTGCCAGCAGTTCCTATAGAAGGGACACTGAAGCTTTCTTT. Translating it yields CASSSYRRDTEAFF.

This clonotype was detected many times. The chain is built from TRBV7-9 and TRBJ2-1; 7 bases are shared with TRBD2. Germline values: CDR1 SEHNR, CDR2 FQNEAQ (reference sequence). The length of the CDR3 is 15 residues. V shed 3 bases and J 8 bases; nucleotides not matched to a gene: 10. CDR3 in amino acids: CASSFGAGRTDEQFF. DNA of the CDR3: TGTGCCAGCAGCTTTGGAGCGGGGAGGACTGATGAGCAGTTCTTC.